These T cell receptor beta chains were read from a single sample in a study of PD-L1 blockade in urothelial cancer. Clones were sequenced by immunoSEQ multiplex PCR, and TCRdb holds only the in-frame ones, with some missing. The sample contains about 91,000 clones, roughly 85% of which appear only once. The sample consisted of PBMCs, taken around atezolizumab (anti-PD-L1) treatment. Every receptor here comes from a man in his 70s with urothelial cancer. CDR3s include the opening cysteine and the closing phenylalanine or tryptophan. Fields, in order: D gene, V gene, J gene, CDR3 DNA, CDR3 protein. D genes are given only for firm matches.

TRBD2,TRBV19,TRBJ2-3,TGTGCCAGTAGTATTGGCGGACTAGAGTTGGATACGCAGTATTTT,CASSIGGLELDTQYF
NA,TRBV19,TRBJ1-5,TGTGCCAGTAGTATAGATCGGGGGGTAGGACAGCCCCAGCATTTT,CASSIDRGVGQPQHF
NA,TRBV7-2,TRBJ1-4,TGTGCCAGCAGGTTCGAGGAAAAACTGTTTTTT,CASRFEEKLFF
NA,TRBV6-5,TRBJ2-1,TGTGCCAGCAGAGGACTTACTTACAATGAGCAGTTCTTC,CASRGLTYNEQFF
TRBD1,TRBV7-9,TRBJ1-1,TGTGCCAGCAGCTTAGACCCGGGACAGGGGGAGAACACTGAAGCTTTCTTT,CASSLDPGQGENTEAFF
TRBD1,TRBV29-1,TRBJ2-1,TGCAGCGCCCGGGACAGATCCTACAATGAGCAGTTCTTC,CSARDRSYNEQFF
NA,TRBV6-1,TRBJ1-1,TGTGCCAGCACTTTCAACTGGGGAGGGGGAACTGAAGCTTTCTTT,CASTFNWGGGTEAFF
TRBD1,TRBV4-2,TRBJ1-3,TGTGCCAGCAGCCAGTCGACAGGGAATCATGGAAACACCATATATTTT,CASSQSTGNHGNTIYF
NA,TRBV5-5,TRBJ2-2,TGTGCCAGCAGCTTGGCGGTCTACACCGGGGAGCTGTTTTTT,CASSLAVYTGELFF
NA,TRBV19,TRBJ1-1,TGTGCCAGTAGTATAGATCCCCAGAACACTGAAGCTTTCTTT,CASSIDPQNTEAFF